This TCR beta chain was observed in a study of T cells in Graves' hyperthyroidism and ophthalmopathy. Whole-study findings and limits: Blood also carried most thyroid clonotypes expanded above 0.001.

With 7 bases removed from V and 3 bases from J, the gap between germline ends came to 16 bases. Germline V gene sequence: CDR1 GTSNPN, CDR2 SVGIG (reference sequence). CDR3 length: 14 residues. This clonotype appeared many times. Its antigen is unidentified. Amplification yielded TCR beta CDR3 regions, with RNA transcripts as the source. The TCR CDR3 first-round RT-PCR relied on the HTBI primer set. TCRdb independently ran MiXCR on the multiplex PCR reads; one entry per CDR3 protein. The sample shows around 500,000 distinct CDR3 sequences, about 16% of them seen only once. The genes are TRBV30 and TRBJ1-5; D is unresolved. This sequence was found in a woman under 40 with Graves' ophthalmopathy. Sequenced sample: blood. The DNA for the CDR3 is TGTGCCTCCCGGGAAAGTTCCCCCAATCAGCCCCAGCATTTT. Residues: CASRESSPNQPQHF.